This is a list of T cell receptor beta chains from one sample in a study of cytomegalovirus exposure and HLA in healthy donors. Sequencing used immunoSEQ multiplex PCR; TCRdb keeps in-frame clones, though not all of them. In the table there are roughly 110,000 clones, around 79% of which are singletons. Specimen: PBMCs. The receptors come from a man in his 60s in good health and CMV-seronegative. Each CDR3 is given with its conserved first and last residue. A D gene is named only where the DNA matches it firmly.

cdr3_aa,cdr3_nt,j_call,cdr3_length,v_call,d_call
CASSPGQLNEKLFF,TGTGCCAGCTCACCCGGACAGCTTAATGAAAAACTGTTTTTT,TRBJ1-4,14,TRBV18,NA
CASRAGGREQFF,TGTGCCAGCAGAGCGGGGGGACGTGAGCAGTTCTTC,TRBJ2-1,12,TRBV7-2,TRBD2
CASSFGTGANEKLFF,TGTGCCAGCAGCTTTGGGACAGGGGCTAATGAAAAACTGTTTTTT,TRBJ1-4,15,TRBV7-2,TRBD1
CASSEQGANTEAFF,TGTGCCAGCAGTGAACAGGGGGCGAACACTGAAGCTTTCTTT,TRBJ1-1,14,TRBV2,TRBD1
CASSYGQNNEQFF,TGCGCCAGCAGTTACGGACAGAACAATGAGCAGTTCTTC,TRBJ2-1,13,TRBV5-1,NA
CASSLARRTENGYTF,TGCGCCAGCAGCTTGGCCAGGCGGACAGAAAATGGCTACACCTTC,TRBJ1-2,15,TRBV5-1,NA
CAWSVRGTGLYNSPLHF,TGTGCCTGGAGTGTACGCGGGACAGGGCTCTATAATTCACCCCTCCACTTT,TRBJ1-6,17,TRBV30,TRBD1
CASSLKQGAYNEQFF,TGTGCCAGCAGCTTGAAACAGGGGGCCTACAATGAGCAGTTCTTC,TRBJ2-1,15,TRBV5-4,TRBD1
CASSLQQGREAFF,TGTGCCAGCAGCTTGCAACAGGGGCGGGAAGCTTTCTTT,TRBJ1-1,13,TRBV5-5,TRBD1
CATSSGGAVNEQFF,TGCGCCACCTCTAGCGGGGGGGCCGTGAATGAGCAGTTCTTC,TRBJ2-1,14,TRBV10-2,TRBD2
CASSLEQRASTDTQYF,TGCGCCAGCAGCTTGGAACAGCGGGCCAGCACAGATACGCAGTATTTT,TRBJ2-3,16,TRBV5-1,NA
CASSVVGTSGTDTQYF,TGTGCCAGCAGCGTAGTTGGGACTAGCGGCACAGATACGCAGTATTTT,TRBJ2-3,16,TRBV9,TRBD2
CASSLKGDTEAFF,TGCGCCAGCAGCCTGAAAGGGGACACTGAAGCTTTCTTT,TRBJ1-1,13,TRBV5-1,NA